These 31 T cell receptor beta chains share one sample of origin, sequenced in a study of CD8 T cells in ankylosing spondylitis. One entry per CDR3 protein, called by TCRdb with MiXCR from the 5' RACE reads. The sample shows approximately 88,000 distinct CDR3 sequences, roughly 10% of them seen only once. The sample taken for sequencing was blood, either unsorted or a sorted T cell fraction (not recorded which). These receptors all come from a male donor with ankylosing spondylitis or in good health (not recorded which).

This clonotype appeared many times. The chain is built from TRBV6-1 and TRBJ1-2, with TRBD1 matching over 7 bases. This CDR3 is built from 14 residues. Looked up from germline, CDR1 is MNHNS and CDR2 is SASEGT. V lost 10 bases and J lost 8; bases outside the gene matches: 16. The CDR3 region has the DNA TGTGCCACCCTCCCCGAGGGGGCATTTAGGGGCTACACCTTC. It translates to CATLPEGAFRGYTF.

Relative to its sample, this clonotype is medium-sized. The V gene is TRBV29-1, the J gene TRBJ2-4; 9 bases line up with TRBD1. In germline, CDR1 is SQVTM, CDR2 ANQGSEA. Trimming at V came to 3 bases and at J to 5 bases, leaving 2 bases not matched to a gene. The CDR3 length is 13 residues. The CDR3 nucleotides read TGCAGCGTTGAGGGGACAGGGCAAAACATTCAGTACTTC. Translation: CSVEGTGQNIQYF.

This clonotype was observed at least ten times. This chain connects TRBV20-1 to TRBJ2-7; 13 bases match TRBD2. Germline lookup yields CDR1 DFQATT and CDR2 SNEGSKA (reference sequence). CDR3 size: 14 residues. V lost 5 bases to trimming and J lost 7 bases; unmatched junction nucleotides: 8. The CDR3 sequence is CSASTSGGRLEQYF. The CDR3 DNA reads TGCAGTGCTTCGACTAGCGGGGGGCGTCTGGAGCAGTACTTC.

At least ten counts were recorded for this clonotype. V is TRBV20-1 and J is TRBJ2-7; D not resolved. The CDR3 extends over 11 amino acids. The germline V gene has CDR1 DFQATT and CDR2 SNEGSKA (reference sequence). V lost 5 bases and J 1 base, leaving 6 bases between the germline ends. DNA of the CDR3: TGCAGTGCTCCGTTTTCCTACGAGCAGTACTTC. Protein sequence: CSAPFSYEQYF.

This clonotype came up a few times. V usage is TRBV18 and J usage is TRBJ1-6; no definite D call. Trimming cost V 3 bases and J 9 bases, with 9 bases left between them. Germline-derived CDR1 and CDR2 are KGHSH and LQKENI. This CDR3 region has 13 residues. In DNA, the CDR3 is TGTGCCAGCTCACCGCGGGATGGTTCACCCCTCCACTTT. Protein product: CASSPRDGSPLHF.

Comment on this clonotype: A much larger clone lies one base from this, so it may be a read error. The rearrangement joins TRBV13 to TRBJ2-3; D might be TRBD1 (5 bases). The DNA matches TRBJ1-5 better at its end, which makes the J call doubtful. The germline V gene has CDR1 PRHDT and CDR2 FYEKMQ (reference sequence). CDR3 length: 14 residues. CDR3 bases: TGTGCCAGCAGCTCCCCCAGGGCGGGAGATACGCAGCATTTT. It codes for CASSSPRAGDTQHF.

This clonotype has a count of ten or more. J is TRBJ2-7 and V is TRBV12-3 or TRBV12-4; possibly TRBD1 for D (5 bases). The CDR3 consists of 14 residues. Trimming cost V 8 bases and J 5 bases, with 19 bases left between them. CDR3 protein: CASGDVQGWHEQYF. The CDR3 nucleotides read TGTGCCAGCGGAGATGTGCAGGGTTGGCACGAGCAGTACTTC.

At least ten counts were recorded for this clonotype. V is TRBV20-1 and J is TRBJ1-3, with D uncertain. This CDR3 region has 13 residues. V lost 6 bases and J lost 3, with 12 bases in between. Per germline, CDR1 DFQATT and CDR2 SNEGSKA (reference sequence). In DNA, the CDR3 is TGCAGTGCAGCAGGCGTAGTTGGAAACACCATATATTTT. Its protein is CSAAGVVGNTIYF.

This clonotype came up many times. The chain uses TRBV5-4 and TRBJ2-3; 8 nucleotides match TRBD1. Per the germline V gene, CDR1 is SGHNT and CDR2 is YYREEE (reference sequence). V trimming: 0 bases; J trimming: 2 bases; junction bases outside the gene matches: 11. The CDR3 length is 18 residues. CDR3 region: CASSLGGRGQRNTDTQYF. CDR3 DNA sequence: TGTGCCAGCAGCTTGGGAGGCAGGGGGCAAAGAAACACAGATACGCAGTATTTT.

The gene calls are TRBV20-1 and TRBJ2-4; D possibly corresponds to TRBD2 (5 bases). Germline V gene data show CDR1 as DFQATT and CDR2 as SNEGSKA (reference sequence). CDR3 length equals 11 residues. The V and J ends lost 8 bases and 11 bases respectively, with 16 bases between them. Here the CDR3 DNA reads TGCAGTACTGACCCGGGAAAGGTTCAGTACTTC. Its translation: CSTDPGKVQYF.

This clonotype was recorded at least ten times. In DNA form, the CDR3 reads TGTGCCGGATCCTTGGGGCGGCCCCCCTGGGAGCAGTTCTTC. Translation: CAGSLGRPPWEQFF. The chain has TRBV12-3 or TRBV12-4 and TRBJ2-1; tentative D call: TRBD1 (5 bases). This CDR3 has 14 amino acids. Deletions cut 11 bases from V and 10 bases from J, with 24 bases between.

This clonotype was detected many times. The J gene is TRBJ2-3, the V gene TRBV9; D remains ambiguous. The CDR3 runs 13 residues. V lost 0 bases and J 6 bases, leaving 8 bases between the germline ends. Germline V gives CDR1 SGDLS, CDR2 YYNGEE. The CDR3 spells CASSVGLPDTQYF. The DNA of the CDR3 is TGTGCCAGCAGCGTAGGGCTCCCCGATACGCAGTATTTT. Full variable domain (remainder filled in from reference TRBV9 and TRBJ2-3): DSGVTQTPKHLITATGQRVTLRCSPRSGDLSVYWYQQSLDQGLQFLIQYYNGEERAKGNILERFSAQQFPDLHSELNLSSLELGDSALYFCASSVGLPDTQYFGPGTRLTVL.

This clonotype appeared a few times. This sequence joins TRBV12-3 or TRBV12-4 and TRBJ1-1, with a possible D match to TRBD1 (5 bases). Trimming stripped 6 bases from V and 1 base from J, with 15 bases between. The CDR3 covers 15 residues. CDR3 DNA sequence: TGTGCCAGCAGAGCAGGTTTACAGGCGAACACTGAAGCTTTCTTT. It yields the protein CASRAGLQANTEAFF.

The table lists this clonotype with many counts. The CDR3 sequence is CASSEQGTGTYEQYF. The CDR3 bases are TGTGCCAGCAGCGAACAGGGGACAGGAACCTACGAGCAGTACTTC. The J gene is TRBJ2-7, the V gene TRBV2; 8 bases are shared with TRBD1. Unmatched junction bases numbered 9, after V lost 6 bases and J lost 2 bases. There are 15 residues in the CDR3. The V gene's germline CDR1 is SNHLY and CDR2 FYNNEI.

This clonotype was detected ten times or more. The chain is built from TRBV6-1 and TRBJ2-3; TRBD1 agrees at 7 bases. V shed 5 bases and J 2 bases; nucleotides not matched to a gene: 7. This CDR3 contains 15 residues. The V gene's germline CDR1 is MNHNS and CDR2 SASEGT. The CDR3 nucleotides are TGTGCCAGCAGTAGACGGGACAGTAACACAGATACGCAGTATTTT. It yields the protein CASSRRDSNTDTQYF.

V and J are TRBV18 and TRBJ2-7; D uncertain. This CDR3 has 15 amino acids. Germline assignment: CDR1 KGHSH and CDR2 LQKENI. The V gene lost 1 base and the J gene lost 4 bases, with 14 bases spanning the gap. In DNA, the CDR3 is TGTGCCAGCTCACCACGGCAGGTTACTGGGTACGAGCAGTACTTC. Translating gives CASSPRQVTGYEQYF. Drawing the rest from reference TRBV18 and TRBJ2-7, the complete variable domain is NAGVMQNPRHLVRRRGQEARLRCSPMKGHSHVYWYRQLPEEGLKFMVYLQKENIIDESGMPKERFSAEFPKEGPSILRIQQVVRGDSAAYFCASSPRQVTGYEQYFGPGTRLTVT.

This clonotype was observed at least ten times. The chain carries TRBV6-1 and TRBJ2-3, with TRBD1 matching over 9 bases. V dropped 6 bases and J dropped 2; count of bases not matched to a gene: 12. The CDR3 is 17 amino acids. Germline CDR1 and CDR2: MNHNS and SASEGT. The CDR3 nucleotides are TGTGCCAGCAGACCCAGGGACAGGGCCATTTCCACAGATACGCAGTATTTT. Its protein is CASRPRDRAISTDTQYF.

At least ten counts were recorded for this clonotype. The V gene is TRBV15, the J gene TRBJ2-7, with TRBD1 matching 7 bases. Germline V gene data show CDR1 as LNHNV and CDR2 as YYDKDF (reference sequence). The CDR3 is 15 residues long. The ends lost 0 bases at V and 6 bases at J; junction bases unmatched: 8. The CDR3 DNA sequence: TGTGCCACCAGCAGAGATAGGGGGACAGCGCTCGAGCAGTACTTC. Translation: CATSRDRGTALEQYF.

The genes are TRBV6-5 and TRBJ2-7, with D unresolved. This CDR3 comprises 11 residues. V was pared by 5 bases and J by 5 bases, with 7 bases between. The V gene's germline CDR1 is MNHEY and CDR2 SVGAGI. CDR3 sequence (DNA): TGTGCCAGCAGTCAAGGGAACGAGCAGTACTTC. Encoded protein: CASSQGNEQYF.

The sample holds a few counts of this clonotype. The chain joins TRBV28 to TRBJ2-3; D is ambiguous. The V end was cut by 8 bases, the J end by 0 bases, with 3 bases between. The germline CDR1 and CDR2 sequences are MDHEN and SYDVKM. This CDR3 spans 11 amino acids. In DNA, the CDR3 is TGTGCCAGCCGAAGCACAGATACGCAGTATTTT. Its translation is CASRSTDTQYF.

This clonotype was recorded at least ten times. The rearrangement links TRBV12-3 or TRBV12-4 to TRBJ2-7, with D possibly called TRBD1 or TRBD2 (5 bases each). V gave up 5 bases and J gave up 12 bases, with 17 bases separating them. CDR3 length equals 12 residues. In DNA form, the CDR3 reads TGTGCCAGCAGTCTAACCGGGACCACAACGTACTTC. Protein product: CASSLTGTTTYF.

This clonotype showed up many times. This chain connects TRBV20-1 to TRBJ2-5; 8 bases match TRBD2. This CDR3 comprises 16 residues. V shed 1 base and J 5 bases; nucleotides not matched to a gene: 12. CDR1 DFQATT and CDR2 SNEGSKA come from the germline V gene (reference sequence). CDR3 nucleotides: TGCAGTGCTAGAGCTCCTTTTCGGGGGGGCGGCGAGACCCAGTACTTC. It specifies CSARAPFRGGGETQYF.

This clonotype was counted ten times or more. The chain uses TRBV20-1 and TRBJ1-2; no firm D call. From germline, CDR1 is DFQATT and CDR2 SNEGSKA (reference sequence). Trimming cost V 0 bases and J 8 bases, with 13 bases left between them. The CDR3 consists of 13 residues. The CDR3 DNA reads as TGCAGTGCTAGAGAGGGCCTCGAGTGGGGCTACACCTTC. Amino acid sequence: CSAREGLEWGYTF.

This clonotype was observed a few times. The chain has TRBV5-6 and TRBJ2-7; the D gene is possibly TRBD2 (5 bases). V was pared by 0 bases and J by 2 bases, with 9 bases between. CDR3 length equals 14 residues. Germline V gives CDR1 SGHDT, CDR2 YYEEEE. CDR3 nucleotide sequence: TGTGCCAGCAGCTTGGTTGGGAGAACCTACGAGCAGTACTTC. Residues: CASSLVGRTYEQYF.

This clonotype has at least ten counts. This chain joins TRBV9 and TRBJ2-1; 7 bases fit TRBD2. V was clipped by 2 bases and J by 9 bases; unmatched bases: 2. CDR1 is SGDLS, CDR2 YYNGEE, per germline. The CDR3 totals 12 residues. For the CDR3, the DNA is TGTGCCAGCAGCGTTCCGGGGGGTGAGCAGTTCTTC. Amino acid sequence: CASSVPGGEQFF.

This clonotype was counted ten times or more. The CDR3 DNA reads TGCAGCGTCCCTCGGGCCCGTTCCTACGAGCAGTACTTC. Its translation is CSVPRARSYEQYF. The chain couples TRBV29-1 to TRBJ2-7; D is undetermined. Germline-derived CDR1 and CDR2 are SQVTM and ANQGSEA. CDR3 size: 13 residues. The germline V and J ends were trimmed by 6 bases and 1 base, with 13 bases remaining between them.

This clonotype was seen at least ten times. The chain recombines TRBV6-1 with TRBJ2-7, with 7 bases lining up with TRBD1. The J segment lost 6 bases and the V segment lost 3 bases, leaving 8 bases of the junction unmatched. Germline CDR1 is MNHNS and CDR2 is SASEGT. This CDR3 has 14 residues. CDR3 sequence reads: CASSDSTGYFEQYF. Here the CDR3 DNA reads TGTGCCAGCAGTGATTCGACAGGGTATTTCGAGCAGTACTTC.

This clonotype has at least ten counts. This chain links TRBV10-3 with TRBJ1-1, with unresolved D. Germline loops: CDR1 ENHRY, CDR2 SYGVKD. The CDR3 contains 13 residues. V was trimmed by 4 bases and J by 1 base, leaving 7 bases between them. In DNA form, the CDR3 reads TGTGCCATCAGTGGAGGCAGGAACACTGAAGCTTTCTTT. This encodes CAISGGRNTEAFF.

In this sample, this clonotype turned up many times. The chain uses TRBV24-1 and TRBJ1-2; 9 bases match TRBD1. Looked up from germline, CDR1 is KGHDR and CDR2 is SFDVKD. V was pared by 3 bases and J by 11 bases, with 3 bases of the junction left unmatched. The CDR3 contains 12 residues. This chain's CDR3 is CATSDPDRGYTF. Here the CDR3 DNA reads TGTGCCACCAGTGATCCCGACAGGGGGTACACCTTC.

This clonotype was counted ten times or more. The J gene is TRBJ2-1, the V gene TRBV18; the match to TRBD1 covers 7 bases. CDR3 size: 14 residues. The V gene's germline CDR1 is KGHSH and CDR2 LQKENI. Trimming at V came to 0 bases and at J to 5 bases, leaving 1 base not matched to a gene. The CDR3 sequence: CASSPPTGDNEQFF. The DNA of the CDR3 is TGTGCCAGCTCACCACCTACAGGGGACAATGAGCAGTTCTTC.

This clonotype was observed at least ten times. The J gene is TRBJ2-3, the V gene TRBV4-1; 8 bases are a match to TRBD2. CDR1 and CDR2 (germline): MGHRA, YSYEKL. The junction had 11 bases not matched to a gene; V was cut back by 4 bases and J by 5 bases. CDR3 length: 16 amino acids. CDR3: CASSPIGGVIGDTQYF. CDR3 bases: TGCGCCAGCAGCCCGATCGGGGGGGTGATTGGAGATACGCAGTATTTT.